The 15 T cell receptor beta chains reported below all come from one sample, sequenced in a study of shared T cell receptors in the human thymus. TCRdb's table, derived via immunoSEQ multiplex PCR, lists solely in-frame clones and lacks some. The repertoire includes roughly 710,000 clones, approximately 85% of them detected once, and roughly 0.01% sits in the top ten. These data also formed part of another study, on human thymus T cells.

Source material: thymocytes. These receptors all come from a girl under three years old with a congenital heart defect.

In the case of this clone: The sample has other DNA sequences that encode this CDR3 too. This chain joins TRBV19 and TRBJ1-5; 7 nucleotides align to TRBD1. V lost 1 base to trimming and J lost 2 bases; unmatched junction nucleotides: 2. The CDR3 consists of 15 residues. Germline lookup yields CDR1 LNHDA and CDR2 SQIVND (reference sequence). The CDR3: CASSIGRGGNQPQHF. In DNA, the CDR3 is TGTGCCAGTAGTATAGGCAGGGGGGGCAATCAGCCCCAGCATTTT.

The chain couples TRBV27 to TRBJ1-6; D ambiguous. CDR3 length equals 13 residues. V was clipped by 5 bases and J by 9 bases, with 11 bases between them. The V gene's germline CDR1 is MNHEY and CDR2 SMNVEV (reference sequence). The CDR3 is CASSPGSGSPLHF. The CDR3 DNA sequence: TGTGCCAGCAGTCCGGGGTCGGGTTCACCCCTCCACTTT.

The CDR3 DNA reads TGCGCCAGCAGCTTGGTTGGGGTTTCTGGACAGCAATCCCGCGGAAAGACCCAGTACTTC. This codes for CASSLVGVSGQQSRGKTQYF. The chain uses TRBV5-1 and TRBJ2-5; perhaps TRBD1 as D (6 bases). CDR3 size: 20 residues. Germline V gene sequence: CDR1 SGHRS, CDR2 YFSETQ. Trimming left V 0 bases short and J 6 bases short, with 30 bases between.

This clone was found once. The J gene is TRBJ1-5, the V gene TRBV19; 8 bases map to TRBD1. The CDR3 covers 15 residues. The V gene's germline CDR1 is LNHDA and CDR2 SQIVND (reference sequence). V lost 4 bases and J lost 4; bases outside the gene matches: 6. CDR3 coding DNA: TGTGCCAGTAGTAGAGGGACAGGAAAAAATCAGCCCCAGCATTTT. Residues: CASSRGTGKNQPQHF. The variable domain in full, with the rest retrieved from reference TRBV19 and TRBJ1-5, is DGGITQSPKYLFRKEGQNVTLSCEQNLNHDAMYWYRQDPGQGLRLIYYSQIVNDFQKGDIAEGYSVSREKKESFPLTVTSAQKNPTAFYLCASSRGTGKNQPQHFGDGTRLSIL.

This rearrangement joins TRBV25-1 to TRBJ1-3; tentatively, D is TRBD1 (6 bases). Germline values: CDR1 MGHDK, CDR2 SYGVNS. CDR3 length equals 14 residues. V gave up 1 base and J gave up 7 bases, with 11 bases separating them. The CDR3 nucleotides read TGTGCCAGCAGTGAATCTAGGGGGTGGAACACCATATATTTT. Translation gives CASSESRGWNTIYF. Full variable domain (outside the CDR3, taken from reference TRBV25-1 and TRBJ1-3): EADIYQTPRYLVIGTGKKITLECSQTMGHDKMYWYQQDPGMELHLIHYSYGVNSTEKGDLSSESTVSRIRTEHFPLTLESARPSHTSQYLCASSESRGWNTIYFGEGSWLTVV.

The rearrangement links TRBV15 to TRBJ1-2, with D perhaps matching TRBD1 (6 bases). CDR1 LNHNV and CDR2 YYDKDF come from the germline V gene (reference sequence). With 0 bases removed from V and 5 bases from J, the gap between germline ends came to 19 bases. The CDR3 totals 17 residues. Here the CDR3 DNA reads TGTGCCACCAGCAGAGATATACAGGGCTTACGCATTTATGGCTACACCTTC. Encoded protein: CATSRDIQGLRIYGYTF. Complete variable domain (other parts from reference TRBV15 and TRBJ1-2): DAMVIQNPRYQVTQFGKPVTLSCSQTLNHNVMYWYQQKSSQAPKLLFHYYDKDFNNEADTPDNFQSRRPNTSFCFLDIRSPGLGDTAMYLCATSRDIQGLRIYGYTFGSGTRLTVV.

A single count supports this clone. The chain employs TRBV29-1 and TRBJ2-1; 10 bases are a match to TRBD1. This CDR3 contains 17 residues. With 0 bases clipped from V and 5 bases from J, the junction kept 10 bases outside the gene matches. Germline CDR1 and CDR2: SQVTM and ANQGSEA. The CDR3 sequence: CSVEEGTGVLGNNEQFF. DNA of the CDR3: TGCAGCGTTGAAGAAGGGACAGGGGTTCTCGGGAACAATGAGCAGTTCTTC.

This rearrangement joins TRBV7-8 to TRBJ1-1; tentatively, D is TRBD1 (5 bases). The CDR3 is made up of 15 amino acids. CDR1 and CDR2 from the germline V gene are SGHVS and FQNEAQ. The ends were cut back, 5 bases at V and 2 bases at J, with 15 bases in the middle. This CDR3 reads CASSITGGSNTEAFF. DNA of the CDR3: TGTGCCAGCAGCATAACGGGGGGGTCCAACACTGAAGCTTTCTTT.

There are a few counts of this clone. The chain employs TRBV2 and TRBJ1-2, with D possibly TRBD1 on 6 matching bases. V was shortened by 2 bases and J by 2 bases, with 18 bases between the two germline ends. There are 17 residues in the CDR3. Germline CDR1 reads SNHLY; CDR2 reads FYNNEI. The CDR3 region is CASSEQQGVEPNYGYTF. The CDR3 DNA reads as TGTGCCAGCAGTGAACAACAGGGAGTCGAGCCCAACTATGGCTACACCTTC.

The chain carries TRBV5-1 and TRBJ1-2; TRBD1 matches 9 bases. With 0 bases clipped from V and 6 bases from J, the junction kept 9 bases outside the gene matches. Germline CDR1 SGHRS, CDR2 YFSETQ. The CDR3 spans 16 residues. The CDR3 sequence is CASSLGVTGGFDGYTF. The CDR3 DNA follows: TGCGCCAGCAGCTTGGGGGTGACAGGGGGGTTCGATGGCTACACCTTC.

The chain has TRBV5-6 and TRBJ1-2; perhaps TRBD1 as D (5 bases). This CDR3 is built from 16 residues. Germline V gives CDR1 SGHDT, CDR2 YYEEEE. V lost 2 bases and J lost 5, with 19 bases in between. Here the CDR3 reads CASSFTGGKGQYGYTF. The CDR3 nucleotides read TGTGCCAGCAGCTTTACGGGGGGGAAGGGCCAATATGGCTACACCTTC.

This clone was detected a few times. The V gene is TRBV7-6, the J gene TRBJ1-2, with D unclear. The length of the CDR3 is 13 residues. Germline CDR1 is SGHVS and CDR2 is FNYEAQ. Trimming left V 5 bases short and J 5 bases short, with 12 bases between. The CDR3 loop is CASSRRGSYGYTF. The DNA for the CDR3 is TGTGCCAGCAGCCGCAGAGGCAGTTATGGCTACACCTTC.

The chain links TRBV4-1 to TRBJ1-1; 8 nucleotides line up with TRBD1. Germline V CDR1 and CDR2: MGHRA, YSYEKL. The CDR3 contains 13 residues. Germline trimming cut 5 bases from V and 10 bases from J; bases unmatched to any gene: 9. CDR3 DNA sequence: TGCGCCAGCAGCGGACGACGGACAGGGCCAGCTTTCTTT. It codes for CASSGRRTGPAFF.

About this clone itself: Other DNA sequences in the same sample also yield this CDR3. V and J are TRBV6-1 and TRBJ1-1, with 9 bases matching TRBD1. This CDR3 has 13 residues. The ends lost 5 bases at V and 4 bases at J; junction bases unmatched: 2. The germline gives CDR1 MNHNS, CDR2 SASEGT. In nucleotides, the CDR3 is TGTGCCAGCAGTCTGACAGGGGGCACTGAAGCTTTCTTT. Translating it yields CASSLTGGTEAFF.

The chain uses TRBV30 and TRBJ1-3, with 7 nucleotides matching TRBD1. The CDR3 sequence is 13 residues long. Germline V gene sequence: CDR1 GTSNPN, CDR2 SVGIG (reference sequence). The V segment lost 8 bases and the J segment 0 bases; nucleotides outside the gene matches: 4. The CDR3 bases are TGTGCCCACCAGGGGGACTCTGGAAACACCATATATTTT. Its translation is CAHQGDSGNTIYF.